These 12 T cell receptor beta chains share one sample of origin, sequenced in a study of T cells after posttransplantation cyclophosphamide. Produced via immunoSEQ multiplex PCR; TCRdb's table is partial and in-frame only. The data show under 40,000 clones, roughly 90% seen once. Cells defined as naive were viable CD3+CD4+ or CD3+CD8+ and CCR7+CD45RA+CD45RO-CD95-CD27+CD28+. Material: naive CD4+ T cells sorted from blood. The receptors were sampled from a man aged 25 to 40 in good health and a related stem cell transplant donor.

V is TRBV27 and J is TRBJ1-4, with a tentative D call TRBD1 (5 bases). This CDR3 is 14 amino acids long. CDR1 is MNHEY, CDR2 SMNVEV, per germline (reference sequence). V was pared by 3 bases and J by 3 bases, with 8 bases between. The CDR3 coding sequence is TGTGCCAGCAGTTTTCCAGGGTCTAATGAAAAACTGTTTTTT. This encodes CASSFPGSNEKLFF.

CDR3 residues: CAISEKKGGTQYF. Here the CDR3 DNA reads TGTGCCATCAGTGAGAAAAAAGGAGGTACGCAGTATTTT. The chain links TRBV10-3 to TRBJ2-3, with a tentative D call TRBD2 (5 bases). The CDR3 totals 13 residues. V was pared by 2 bases and J by 8 bases, with 11 bases between. Germline CDR1 is ENHRY and CDR2 is SYGVKD.

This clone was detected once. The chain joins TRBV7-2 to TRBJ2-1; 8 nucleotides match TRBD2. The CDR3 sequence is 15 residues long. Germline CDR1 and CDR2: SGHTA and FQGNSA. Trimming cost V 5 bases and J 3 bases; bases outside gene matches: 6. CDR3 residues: CASSPLAGHYNEQFF. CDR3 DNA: TGTGCCAGCAGCCCCCTAGCGGGCCACTACAATGAGCAGTTCTTC.

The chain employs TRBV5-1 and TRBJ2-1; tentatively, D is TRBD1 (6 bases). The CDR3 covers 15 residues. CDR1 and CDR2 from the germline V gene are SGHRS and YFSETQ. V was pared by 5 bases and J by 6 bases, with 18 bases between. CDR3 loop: CASRPTGLYINEQFF. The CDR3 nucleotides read TGCGCCAGCAGGCCAACAGGGCTCTACATCAATGAGCAGTTCTTC.

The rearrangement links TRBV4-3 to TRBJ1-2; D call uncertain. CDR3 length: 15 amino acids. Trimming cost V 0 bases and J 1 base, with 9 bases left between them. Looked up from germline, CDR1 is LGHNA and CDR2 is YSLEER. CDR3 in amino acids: CASSQENWSNYGYTF. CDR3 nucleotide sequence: TGCGCCAGCAGCCAAGAGAACTGGAGTAACTATGGCTACACCTTC.

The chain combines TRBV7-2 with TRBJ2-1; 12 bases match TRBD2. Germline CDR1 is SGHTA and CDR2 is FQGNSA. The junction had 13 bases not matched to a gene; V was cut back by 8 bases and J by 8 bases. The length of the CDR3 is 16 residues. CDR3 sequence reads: CASLLGLAGGLDEQFF. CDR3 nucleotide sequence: TGTGCCAGCCTTTTGGGGCTAGCGGGGGGGCTCGATGAGCAGTTCTTC.

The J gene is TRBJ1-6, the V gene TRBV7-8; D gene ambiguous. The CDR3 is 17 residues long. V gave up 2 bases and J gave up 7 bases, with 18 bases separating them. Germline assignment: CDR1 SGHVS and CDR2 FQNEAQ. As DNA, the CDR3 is TGTGCCAGCAGCTTATTCTCCCCCCGGACGGGAAATTCACCCCTCCACTTT. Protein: CASSLFSPRTGNSPLHF.

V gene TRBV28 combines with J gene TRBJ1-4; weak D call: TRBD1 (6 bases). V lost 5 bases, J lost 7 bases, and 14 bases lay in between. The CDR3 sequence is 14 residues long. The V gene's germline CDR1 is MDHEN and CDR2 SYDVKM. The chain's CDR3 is CASSLQGRGEKLFF. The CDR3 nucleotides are TGTGCCAGCAGTCTACAGGGCCGGGGTGAAAAACTGTTTTTT.

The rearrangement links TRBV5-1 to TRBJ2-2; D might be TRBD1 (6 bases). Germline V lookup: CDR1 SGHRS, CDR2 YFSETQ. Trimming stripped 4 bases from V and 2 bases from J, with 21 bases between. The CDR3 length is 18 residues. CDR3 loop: CASSIVTGRAPNTGELFF. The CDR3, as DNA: TGCGCCAGCAGCATTGTAACAGGGCGGGCCCCTAACACCGGGGAGCTGTTTTTT.

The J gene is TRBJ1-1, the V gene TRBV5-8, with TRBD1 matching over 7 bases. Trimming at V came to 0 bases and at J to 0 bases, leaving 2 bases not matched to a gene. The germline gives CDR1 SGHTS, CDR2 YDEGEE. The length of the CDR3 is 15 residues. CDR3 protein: CASSLDRGVNTEAFF. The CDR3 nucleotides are TGTGCCAGCAGCTTGGACAGGGGCGTGAACACTGAAGCTTTCTTT. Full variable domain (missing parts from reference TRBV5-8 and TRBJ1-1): EAGVTQSPTHLIKTRGQQATLRCSPISGHTSVYWYQQALGLGLQFLLWYDEGEERNRGNFPPRFSGRQFPNYSSELNVNALELEDSALYLCASSLDRGVNTEAFFGQGTRLTVV.

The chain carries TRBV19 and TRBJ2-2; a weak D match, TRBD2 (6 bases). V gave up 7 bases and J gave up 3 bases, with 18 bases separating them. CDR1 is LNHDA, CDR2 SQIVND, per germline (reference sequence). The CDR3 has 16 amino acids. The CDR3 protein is CASTTGLQVHTGELFF. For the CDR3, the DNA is TGTGCCAGTACCACGGGACTGCAGGTCCACACCGGGGAGCTGTTTTTT.

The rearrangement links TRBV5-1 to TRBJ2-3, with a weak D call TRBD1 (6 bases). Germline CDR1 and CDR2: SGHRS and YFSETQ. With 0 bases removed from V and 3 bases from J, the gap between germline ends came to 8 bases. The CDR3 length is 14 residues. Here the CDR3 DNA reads TGCGCCAGCAGCTTGGTGCAGGGGACAGATACGCAGTATTTT. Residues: CASSLVQGTDTQYF.